Included here is one T cell receptor (beta chain) sequence, with context. Both 60 Vbeta primers and 13 Jbeta primers went into the PCR. Sequenced by immunoSEQ multiplex PCR; TCRdb stores in-frame clones only, minus some. The specimen's table records approximately 120,000 clones. These data belong to a study of cytomegalovirus exposure and HLA in healthy donors. This receptor was obtained from a man aged 25 to 40 in good health and CMV-seronegative. Sequenced: PBMCs.

The chain's CDR3 is CASSPPDSYGYTF. The CDR3, as DNA: TGTGCCAGCAGCCCACCAGACAGTTATGGCTACACCTTC. The rearrangement uses TRBV6-5 and TRBJ1-2; the D gene is possibly TRBD1 (5 bases). V was shortened by 6 bases and J by 5 bases, with 13 bases between the two germline ends. The germline V gene encodes CDR1 MNHEY and CDR2 SVGAGI. CDR3 length: 13 residues.